The 27 T cell receptor beta chains reported below all come from one sample, sequenced in a study of T cell responses to AZD1222 COVID-19 vaccine. The table came from immunoSEQ multiplex PCR; TCRdb's copy has only in-frame clones and leaves some out. Here the sample spans some 130,000 clones, 80% to 95% being singletons. Source: peripheral blood, taken 28 days after the second AZD1222 dose. These receptors all stem from an adult who received the AZD1222 COVID-19 vaccine.

The chain employs TRBV6-5 and TRBJ1-1; 9 positions agree with TRBD1. After removal of 2 bases from V and 5 bases from J, the junction contained 6 bases not matched to a gene. The CDR3 covers 15 residues. Germline V CDR1 and CDR2: MNHEY, SVGAGI. CDR3 region: CASSYVGTGSTEAFF. The CDR3, as DNA: TGTGCCAGCAGTTACGTCGGGACAGGGTCGACTGAAGCTTTCTTT.

V and J are TRBV12-3 or TRBV12-4 and TRBJ1-1; tentative D call: TRBD1 (5 bases). This CDR3 region has 13 residues. The V end lost 4 bases, the J end lost 4 bases, and 10 bases lay between the germline ends. CDR3: CASSSDTPTEAFF. The CDR3 coding sequence is TGTGCCAGCAGTTCGGACACCCCCACTGAAGCTTTCTTT.

The CDR3 loop reads CASSLLKSRGEAFF. CDR3 sequence (DNA): TGTGCCAGCAGTTTACTAAAGTCGCGGGGTGAAGCTTTCTTT. The rearrangement uses TRBV27 and TRBJ1-1; D is uncertain. Deletions cut 2 bases from V and 7 bases from J, with 14 bases between. The CDR3 totals 14 residues. Germline V gene lookup returns CDR1 MNHEY and CDR2 SMNVEV (reference sequence).

The genes are TRBV6-2 or TRBV6-3 and TRBJ2-7; D possibly corresponds to TRBD1 (6 bases). This CDR3 has 14 residues. V shed 5 bases and J shed 8 bases, with 19 bases lying between them. The germline CDR1 and CDR2 sequences are MNHEY and SVGEGT. CDR3 sequence reads: CASSQRGNSLKQYF. CDR3 in DNA: TGTGCCAGCAGTCAGAGGGGGAACTCTTTAAAGCAGTACTTC.

The CDR3 region is CASSQPGQGYGYTF. CDR3 bases: TGTGCCAGCAGTCAGCCGGGACAGGGGTATGGCTACACCTTC. V and J are TRBV5-6 and TRBJ1-2; TRBD1 matches at 10 bases. CDR1 SGHDT and CDR2 YYEEEE come from the germline V gene. CDR3 size: 14 residues. V gave up 5 bases and J gave up 5 bases; unmatched junction bases: 6.

The V call is TRBV29-1, the J call TRBJ2-7, with D tentatively TRBD1 (5 bases). The germline V gene has CDR1 SQVTM and CDR2 ANQGSEA. V lost 6 bases to trimming and J lost 7 bases, with 16 bases between them. The CDR3 has 12 residues. The CDR3 DNA sequence: TGCAGCGTCAACAAGGGGAACGGTGAGCAGTACTTC. As protein: CSVNKGNGEQYF.

V is TRBV6-5 and J is TRBJ1-4; a weak D match, TRBD1 (5 bases). The CDR3 is 13 amino acids. Germline CDR1 is MNHEY and CDR2 is SVGAGI. V dropped 8 bases and J dropped 3 bases, with 10 bases sitting between them. The CDR3 DNA reads as TGTGCCAGCCAAGGGGTGGCTAATGAAAAACTGTTTTTT. As protein: CASQGVANEKLFF.

V and J are TRBV20-1 and TRBJ2-1, with D hard to call. V was trimmed by 0 bases and J by 9 bases, leaving 6 bases between them. The germline V gene encodes CDR1 DFQATT and CDR2 SNEGSKA (reference sequence). This CDR3 is 11 amino acids long. The CDR3 protein is CSARDYPEQFF. CDR3 coding DNA: TGCAGTGCTAGAGATTACCCTGAGCAGTTCTTC.

The chain recombines TRBV7-2 with TRBJ1-2; D is undetermined. Germline CDR1 is SGHTA and CDR2 is FQGNSA. The CDR3 spans 13 residues. V was clipped by 6 bases and J by 7 bases, with 15 bases between them. The CDR3 loop is CASSQTGGGGYTF. The CDR3 nucleotides are TGTGCCAGCAGTCAAACGGGCGGTGGTGGCTACACCTTC.

The chain recombines TRBV30 with TRBJ2-1; TRBD2 might be the D (9 bases). Germline loops: CDR1 GTSNPN, CDR2 SVGIG (reference sequence). Trimming pared 0 bases from V and 8 bases from J, leaving 23 bases between. CDR3 length equals 17 residues. The CDR3 loop is CAWSVDRGKREDHEQFF. In DNA form, the CDR3 reads TGTGCCTGGAGTGTAGACAGGGGAAAGCGGGAGGACCATGAGCAGTTCTTC. The full variable domain, in which reference TRBV30 and TRBJ2-1 provide the parts outside the CDR3, is SQTIHQWPATLVQPVGSPLSLECTVEGTSNPNLYWYRQAAGRGLQLLFYSVGIGQISSEVPQNLSASRPQDRQFILSSKKLLLSDSGFYLCAWSVDRGKREDHEQFFGPGTRLTVL.

The rearrangement joins TRBV21-1 to TRBJ2-7; whether TRBD1, the table's D call, matches the DNA was not checked. TRBV21-1 is deemed a pseudogene. The CDR3 has 14 amino acids. DNA for the CDR3: TGTGCCAGCAGCAAAGGTCCAGGGTTCTACGAGCAGTACTTC. It translates to CASSKGPGFYEQYF.

The chain links TRBV7-6 to TRBJ2-7, with D perhaps matching TRBD2 (6 bases). Trimming took 6 bases from V and 2 from J, leaving 17 bases between them. Germline-derived CDR1 and CDR2 are SGHVS and FNYEAQ. This CDR3 region has 15 residues. CDR3: CASRGGLGVPYEQYF. In DNA form, the CDR3 reads TGTGCCAGCAGGGGGGGATTAGGGGTTCCCTACGAGCAGTACTTC.

This clone was seen a single time. The rearrangement links TRBV4-2 to TRBJ1-2; 8 bases are shared with TRBD1. The germline V gene encodes CDR1 LGHNA and CDR2 YNFKEQ. The CDR3 covers 13 residues. V gave up 5 bases and J gave up 7 bases; unmatched junction bases: 6. The CDR3 here is CASSLDREGGYTF. The DNA for the CDR3 is TGTGCCAGCAGCTTGGACAGGGAGGGTGGCTACACCTTC.

This chain joins TRBV3-1 (or the pseudogene TRBV3-2) and TRBJ1-6; possible D gene TRBD1, 5 bases. This CDR3 spans 15 amino acids. Germline V lookup: CDR1 LGHDT, CDR2 YNNKEL (reference sequence). V lost 6 bases to trimming and J lost 9 bases, with 18 bases between them. CDR3 amino acids: CASRREGTETSPLHF. The CDR3 DNA is TGTGCCAGCAGACGGGAGGGGACGGAAACTTCACCCCTCCACTTT.

In this sample, this clone turned up a few times. This chain joins TRBV5-1 and TRBJ2-1, with 14 positions matching TRBD2. The CDR3 covers 17 residues. The junction had 14 bases not matched to a gene; V was cut back by 0 bases and J by 15 bases. The germline gives CDR1 SGHRS, CDR2 YFSETQ. Here the CDR3 DNA reads TGCGCCAGCAGCTTGGGGGGACTAGCGGGAGAGAACAATGAGAGGTTCTTC. Its protein product is CASSLGGLAGENNERFF. Combining the CDR3 with reference TRBV5-1 and TRBJ2-1 gives the whole variable domain KAGVTQTPRYLIKTRGQQVTLSCSPISGHRSVSWYQQTPGQGLQFLFEYFSETQRNKGNFPGRFSGRQFSNSRSEMNVSTLELGDSALYLCASSLGGLAGENNERFFGPGTRLTVL.

The chain combines TRBV11-3 with TRBJ2-5, with 10 bases identical to TRBD2. Germline trimming cut 8 bases from V and 4 bases from J; bases unmatched to any gene: 7. The CDR3 spans 14 residues. Per germline, CDR1 SGHNT and CDR2 YENEEA. DNA of the CDR3: TGTGCCAGCCGATTTAGCGGGGGGAGAGAGACCCAGTACTTC. Its translation: CASRFSGGRETQYF.

The rearrangement joins TRBV19 to TRBJ2-1, with 11 bases matching TRBD2. CDR1 is LNHDA, CDR2 SQIVND, per germline (reference sequence). This CDR3 has 17 residues. V shed 5 bases, J shed 4 bases, and the junction held 10 bases outside the gene matches. The CDR3 loop is CASSDLGTSGGYNEQFF. CDR3 nucleotide sequence: TGTGCCAGTAGTGATTTAGGGACTAGCGGAGGTTACAATGAGCAGTTCTTC.

The J gene is TRBJ1-2, the V gene TRBV6-2 or TRBV6-3, with D uncertain. CDR1 is MNHEY and CDR2 is SVGEGT in the germline V gene. The CDR3 extends over 16 amino acids. The V end was cut by 5 bases, the J end by 6 bases, with 22 bases between. CDR3: CASSRNNAGSGDGYTF. The CDR3 region has the DNA TGTGCCAGCAGTCGTAATAATGCAGGCTCAGGCGATGGCTACACCTTC.

The chain couples TRBV3-1 (or the pseudogene TRBV3-2) to TRBJ2-3; D not certain. Germline V gene data show CDR1 as LGHDT and CDR2 as YNNKEL (reference sequence). This CDR3 region has 12 residues. V gave up 4 bases and J gave up 3 bases, with 5 bases separating them. CDR3 residues: CASSPRTDTQYF. In DNA, the CDR3 is TGTGCCAGCAGCCCACGAACAGATACGCAGTATTTT.

V and J are TRBV19 and TRBJ2-1, with TRBD2 identical over 8 bases. The J segment lost 5 bases and the V segment lost 4 bases, leaving 7 bases of the junction unmatched. Germline V gene sequence: CDR1 LNHDA, CDR2 SQIVND (reference sequence). The CDR3 is made up of 15 amino acids. Here the CDR3 reads CASSTGTSFNNEQFF. The CDR3 DNA reads TGTGCCAGTAGTACAGGGACTAGTTTCAACAATGAGCAGTTCTTC.

This clone was detected a few times. The chain recombines TRBV11-2 with TRBJ2-1; 9 bases agree with TRBD1. The CDR3 covers 15 residues. Germline lookup yields CDR1 SGHAT and CDR2 FQNNGV. V gave up 7 bases and J gave up 4 bases; unmatched junction bases: 8. In nucleotides, the CDR3 is TGTGCCAGCAAAAAGGGGGGGACAGGGTACAATGAGCAGTTCTTC. It is translated as CASKKGGTGYNEQFF.

The J gene is TRBJ2-5, the V gene TRBV18; TRBD1 might be the D (5 bases). Trimming shortened V by 5 bases and J by 1 base, and 17 bases separated the two germline ends. CDR1 is KGHSH, CDR2 LQKENI, per germline. The CDR3 totals 16 residues. The chain's CDR3 is CASSREGAVLQETQYF. In DNA form, the CDR3 reads TGTGCCAGCTCAAGGGAAGGGGCCGTTCTCCAAGAGACCCAGTACTTC.

J is TRBJ1-2 and V is TRBV5-1; D remains unclear. Germline V CDR1 and CDR2: SGHRS, YFSETQ. Deletions cut 4 bases from V and 4 bases from J, with 11 bases between. The CDR3 has 13 residues. As DNA, the CDR3 is TGCGCCAGCAGCGACGGGATCCTCTATGGCTACACCTTC. This translates into CASSDGILYGYTF.

CDR3 sequence reads: CASSPFGGGYSNQPQHF. The CDR3, as DNA: TGTGCCAGCTCACCCTTTGGGGGGGGATATAGCAATCAGCCCCAGCATTTT. The V call is TRBV18, the J call TRBJ1-5, with D perhaps TRBD1 (5 bases). V lost 3 bases and J lost 0, with 15 bases in between. The CDR3 is made up of 17 amino acids. Germline loops: CDR1 KGHSH, CDR2 LQKENI.

The chain employs TRBV5-1 and TRBJ2-5; a possible D gene is TRBD1 (5 bases). V lost 1 base and J 1 base, leaving 11 bases between the germline ends. Germline CDR1 reads SGHRS; CDR2 reads YFSETQ. The CDR3 covers 15 residues. The CDR3 DNA sequence: TGCGCCAGCAGCTTGCTAATCCAGGGCCAAGAGACCCAGTACTTC. Amino acid sequence: CASSLLIQGQETQYF.

The chain is built from TRBV30 and TRBJ1-3; no firm D call. The CDR3 length is 11 residues. Trimming removed 5 bases at V and 10 bases at J, with 12 bases between. CDR1 and CDR2 from the germline V gene are GTSNPN and SVGIG (reference sequence). In DNA, the CDR3 is TGTGCCTGGGACCTTGTTGAAACCATATATTTT. Translation gives CAWDLVETIYF.

The chain joins TRBV7-9 to TRBJ1-4; 10 bases line up with TRBD1. CDR3 length equals 14 residues. Per germline, CDR1 SEHNR and CDR2 FQNEAQ (reference sequence). With 5 bases clipped from V and 8 bases from J, the junction kept 5 bases outside the gene matches. CDR3 loop: CASSNGQGVEKLFF. CDR3 DNA sequence: TGTGCCAGCAGCAATGGACAGGGGGTCGAAAAACTGTTTTTT.